This TCR beta chain was found in a study of blood T cells in healthy people across ages. Each sample provided at least 5 micrograms of extracted total RNA. A remark on this clonotype: Its specificity is not known.

With a J-beta primer mix and a sample-barcoded 5' primer, a second PCR ran roughly 7 to 11 cycles. A template-switch adaptor with 12 random nucleotides tagged each cDNA molecule. TCRdb analysed the 5' RACE reads with MiXCR anew, one entry per CDR3 protein. The data show hundreds of thousands of distinct CDR3 sequences, 29% seen once. General study results and limits: The long-lived group displayed more naive CD4+ cells, plus higher diversity, than the aged donors did. Per million T cells, TCR beta diversity dropped about linearly as age rose.

V gave up 5 bases and J gave up 0 bases, with 11 bases separating them. Germline V gene lookup returns CDR1 LNHDA and CDR2 SQIVND (reference sequence). The CDR3 spans 15 residues. The receptor was derived from a woman older than 75 in good health. Input material: blood. The chain recombines TRBV19 with TRBJ2-1; a possible D gene is TRBD1 (5 bases). The CDR3 loop is CASSATANSYNEQFF. DNA for the CDR3: TGTGCCAGTAGTGCGACAGCAAACTCCTACAATGAGCAGTTCTTC.